One sample yielded the 9 T cell receptor beta chains listed below, sequenced in a study of blood T cell repertoires in COVID-19. Repertoires were generated with immunoSEQ multiplex PCR, while TCRdb's copy carries only in-frame clones and drops some. This table holds under 45,000 clones, around 86% found once. The specimen was peripheral blood. The receptor set was obtained from a man aged 40-50 years with active COVID-19.

V gene TRBV18 combines with J gene TRBJ2-7; the D gene is possibly TRBD1 (5 bases). The CDR3 totals 13 residues. Germline CDR1 KGHSH, CDR2 LQKENI. V was cut by 3 bases and J by 3 bases, with 9 bases left in between. DNA of the CDR3: TGTGCCAGCTCACCGGGGCAGAACTACGAGCAGTACTTC. Translated: CASSPGQNYEQYF.

The chain has TRBV25-1 and TRBJ2-3; D gene unclear. This CDR3 region has 13 residues. The V gene's germline CDR1 is MGHDK and CDR2 SYGVNS. Trimming shortened V by 2 bases and J by 3 bases, and 6 bases separated the two germline ends. CDR3 DNA sequence: TGTGCCAGCAGTGAACCCCCGACAGATACGCAGTATTTT. Translated, it gives CASSEPPTDTQYF.

This rearrangement joins TRBV28 to TRBJ2-7; a weak D match, TRBD1 (5 bases). This CDR3 region has 12 residues. Between the trimmed V and J ends, which lost 6 bases and 2 bases, there was a span of 8 bases. In germline, CDR1 is MDHEN, CDR2 SYDVKM. CDR3 sequence: CASRTAAYEQYF. CDR3 bases: TGTGCCAGCAGGACAGCTGCCTACGAGCAGTACTTC.

The J gene is TRBJ2-1, the V gene TRBV30; 10 nucleotides match TRBD2. Germline V gene data show CDR1 as GTSNPN and CDR2 as SVGIG (reference sequence). The J segment lost 4 bases and the V segment lost 3 bases, leaving 0 bases of the junction unmatched. The CDR3 consists of 13 residues. The CDR3 bases are TGTGCCTGGAGGGGACTAGCGTACAATGAGCAGTTCTTC. It encodes CAWRGLAYNEQFF.

This chain connects TRBV7-3 to TRBJ1-1, with 8 bases that match TRBD1. Germline trimming cut 4 bases from V and 1 base from J; bases unmatched to any gene: 2. This CDR3 has 14 amino acids. Germline V lookup: CDR1 SGHTA, CDR2 FQGTGA. The CDR3 loop is CASSSGQGNTEAFF. Written as DNA, the CDR3 is TGTGCCAGCAGCTCCGGACAGGGGAACACTGAAGCTTTCTTT.

The gene calls are TRBV9 and TRBJ2-1, with 15 bases that match TRBD2. CDR3 length equals 17 residues. With 2 bases clipped from V and 6 bases from J, the junction kept 6 bases outside the gene matches. Germline V gives CDR1 SGDLS, CDR2 YYNGEE. CDR3 coding DNA: TGTGCCAGCAGCGTTTCCGGGACTAGCGGGAGGCTCAATGAGCAGTTCTTC. Amino acids: CASSVSGTSGRLNEQFF.

J is TRBJ1-2 and V is TRBV28; tentatively, D is TRBD1 (5 bases). Trimming took off 6 bases at V and 4 bases at J, with 12 bases between the two ends. Germline CDR1 is MDHEN and CDR2 is SYDVKM. This CDR3 spans 13 amino acids. The CDR3 DNA follows: TGTGCCAGCAGCGGGGGGGTCCCCTATGGCTACACCTTC. It yields the protein CASSGGVPYGYTF.

The V call is TRBV28, the J call TRBJ1-1; D is unclear. From germline, CDR1 is MDHEN and CDR2 SYDVKM. This CDR3 has 14 residues. The germline V and J ends were trimmed by 7 bases and 4 bases, with 16 bases remaining between them. CDR3 in amino acids: CASTNPGMGTEAFF. In nucleotides, the CDR3 is TGTGCCAGCACTAATCCGGGGATGGGCACTGAAGCTTTCTTT.

This clone has only one observation. J is TRBJ2-7 and V is TRBV30, with 10 bases identical to TRBD2. The germline gives CDR1 GTSNPN, CDR2 SVGIG (reference sequence). CDR3 size: 16 residues. The junction had 14 bases not matched to a gene; V was cut back by 3 bases and J by 6 bases. In DNA form, the CDR3 reads TGTGCCTGGAGCACCAAGGTGGCTAGCGGGAGAACCGAGCAGTACTTC. Its translation is CAWSTKVASGRTEQYF.